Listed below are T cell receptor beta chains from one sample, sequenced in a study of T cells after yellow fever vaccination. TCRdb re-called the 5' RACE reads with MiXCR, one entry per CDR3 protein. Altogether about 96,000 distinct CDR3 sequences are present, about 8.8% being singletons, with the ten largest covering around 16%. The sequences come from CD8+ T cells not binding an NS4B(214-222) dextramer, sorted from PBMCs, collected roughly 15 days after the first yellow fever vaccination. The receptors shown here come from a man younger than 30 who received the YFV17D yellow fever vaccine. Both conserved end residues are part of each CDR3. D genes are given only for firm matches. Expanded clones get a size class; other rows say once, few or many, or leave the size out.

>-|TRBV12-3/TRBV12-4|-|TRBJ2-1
CASSSGGWDNEQFF
TGTGCCAGCAGTTCTGGCGGGTGGGACAATGAGCAGTTCTTC
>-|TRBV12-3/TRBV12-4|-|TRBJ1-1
CASALGGIMAEAFF
TGTGCCAGCGCCCTAGGGGGGATTATGGCTGAAGCTTTCTTT
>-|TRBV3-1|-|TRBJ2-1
CASSNRKLPPGNEQFF
TGTGCCAGCAGCAACCGTAAGCTACCCCCCGGGAATGAGCAGTTCTTC
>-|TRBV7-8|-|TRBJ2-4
CASSLGRAILAKNIQYF
TGTGCCAGCAGCTTAGGGAGAGCAATTTTAGCCAAAAACATTCAGTACTTC
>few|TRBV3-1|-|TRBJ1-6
CASSPGGGAGSPLHF
TGTGCCAGCAGCCCCGGCGGAGGGGCTGGTTCACCCCTCCACTTT
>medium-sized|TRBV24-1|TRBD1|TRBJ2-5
CATSDNIRGQGNETQYF
TGTGCCACCAGTGACAACATAAGGGGGCAGGGAAATGAGACCCAGTACTTC
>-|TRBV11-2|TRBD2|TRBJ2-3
CASSSRLAGLSTDTQYF
TGTGCCAGCAGCTCGAGACTAGCGGGGTTGAGCACAGATACGCAGTATTTT
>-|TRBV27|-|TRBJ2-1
CASNGGGHGLYNEQFF
TGTGCCAGCAATGGGGGGGGGCACGGGCTCTACAATGAGCAGTTCTTC
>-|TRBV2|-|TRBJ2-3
CASSVGGITDTQYF
TGTGCCAGCAGTGTTGGCGGAATCACAGATACGCAGTATTTT
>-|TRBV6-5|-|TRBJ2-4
CASSYRAKNIQYF
TGTGCCAGCAGTTATCGTGCCAAAAACATTCAGTACTTC
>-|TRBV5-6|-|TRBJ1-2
CASSPLTHLLNYGYTF
TGTGCCAGCAGTCCCCTGACACACCTCCTTAACTATGGCTACACCTTC
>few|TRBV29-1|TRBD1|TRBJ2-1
CSVEDGTGNEQFF
TGCAGCGTTGAAGACGGGACAGGGAATGAGCAGTTCTTC
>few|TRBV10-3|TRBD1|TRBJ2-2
CAISDPGQAANTGELFF
TGTGCCATCAGTGACCCGGGACAGGCCGCGAACACCGGGGAGCTGTTTTTT
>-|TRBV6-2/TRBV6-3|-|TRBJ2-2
CASSLATPRSGELFF
TGTGCCAGCAGTTTAGCGACCCCCCGTTCCGGGGAGCTGTTTTTT
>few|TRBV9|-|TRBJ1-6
CASSAARGPTNSPLHF
TGTGCCAGCAGCGCGGCGCGGGGTCCCACTAATTCACCCCTCCACTTT
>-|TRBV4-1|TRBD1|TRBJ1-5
CASSQEGQGSQPQHF
TGCGCCAGCAGCCAAGAAGGACAGGGTAGTCAGCCCCAGCATTTT
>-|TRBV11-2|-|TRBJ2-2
CASSGRGQDYTNTGELFF
TGTGCCAGCAGCGGACGGGGGCAAGACTATACAAACACCGGGGAGCTGTTTTTT
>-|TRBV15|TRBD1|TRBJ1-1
CATSWRTGVDTEAFF
TGTGCCACCAGCTGGAGGACAGGGGTGGACACTGAAGCTTTCTTT
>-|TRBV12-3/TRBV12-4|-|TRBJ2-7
CASSLGTNEQYF
TGTGCCAGCAGTTTAGGCACTAACGAGCAGTACTTC
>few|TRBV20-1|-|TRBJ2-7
CSARSSSSTYEQYF
TGCAGTGCTAGATCCAGTTCTAGCACGTACGAGCAGTACTTC
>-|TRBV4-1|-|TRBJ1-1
CASSQGLLDTEAFF
TGCGCCAGCAGCCAGGGACTCCTTGACACTGAAGCTTTCTTT
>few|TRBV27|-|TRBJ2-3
CASSSRDKPPSDTQYF
TGTGCCAGCAGTTCCCGGGACAAACCTCCGTCTGATACGCAGTATTTT
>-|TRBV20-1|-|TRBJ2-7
CSTQTGYEQYF
TGCAGTACCCAGACGGGATACGAGCAGTACTTC
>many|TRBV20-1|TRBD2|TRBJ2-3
CSAPREGGRDTQYF
TGCAGTGCTCCGCGGGAGGGGGGCCGGGATACGCAGTATTTT
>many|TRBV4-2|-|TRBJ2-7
CASSHLGGTQRAEQYF
TGTGCCAGCAGCCATCTTGGAGGGACCCAAAGGGCCGAGCAGTACTTC
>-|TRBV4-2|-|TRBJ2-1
CASSQSSRSYNEQFF
TGTGCCAGCAGCCAATCCTCGAGGTCCTACAATGAGCAGTTCTTC
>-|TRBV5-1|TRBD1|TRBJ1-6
CASSLGQGAVPLHF
TGCGCCAGCAGCTTGGGACAGGGGGCAGTACCCCTCCACTTT
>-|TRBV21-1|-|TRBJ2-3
CASSKRLAGPAGRPDTQYF
TGTGCCAGCAGCAAACGACTAGCGGGCCCCGCCGGGCGTCCAGATACGCAGTATTTT
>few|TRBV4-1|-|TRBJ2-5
CASSQDEARQETQYF
TGCGCCAGCAGCCAAGATGAGGCTAGACAAGAGACCCAGTACTTC
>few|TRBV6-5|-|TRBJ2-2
CASSYSRETGELFF
TGTGCCAGCAGTTACTCTAGAGAAACCGGGGAGCTGTTTTTT
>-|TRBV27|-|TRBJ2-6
CATKGPGGWGANVLTF
TGTGCCACCAAAGGGCCCGGGGGTTGGGGGGCCAACGTCCTGACTTTC
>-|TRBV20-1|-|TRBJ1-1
CSAQPGNTEAFF
TGCAGTGCTCAACCCGGGAACACTGAAGCTTTCTTT
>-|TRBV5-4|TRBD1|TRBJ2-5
CASTSSGRDRKETQYF
TGTGCCAGCACCTCTTCCGGACGGGACAGAAAAGAGACCCAGTACTTC
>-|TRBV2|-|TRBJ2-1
CASRRDQITEQFF
TGTGCCAGCAGGAGGGACCAGATCACTGAGCAGTTCTTC
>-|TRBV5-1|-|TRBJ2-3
CASRTGTADTQYF
TGCGCCAGCAGAACAGGGACGGCAGATACGCAGTATTTT
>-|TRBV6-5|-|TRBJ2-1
CASSRRGQGRDNEQFF
TGTGCCAGCAGCCGCCGCGGGCAGGGGAGGGACAATGAGCAGTTCTTC
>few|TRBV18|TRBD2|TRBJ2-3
CASSPPGGTPGLATYF
TGTGCCAGCTCACCACCTGGGGGGACCCCGGGACTAGCGACGTATTTT
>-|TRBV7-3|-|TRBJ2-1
CASSLSPPGALADEQFF
TGTGCCAGCAGCTTATCTCCCCCGGGGGCTTTAGCGGATGAGCAGTTCTTC
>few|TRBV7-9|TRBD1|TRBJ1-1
CASSHEGAGTEAFF
TGTGCCAGCAGCCACGAGGGGGCTGGGACTGAAGCTTTCTTT
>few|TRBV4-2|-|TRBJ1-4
CASSQRGEGEKLFF
TGTGCCAGCAGCCAACGGGGTGAAGGTGAAAAACTGTTTTTT